The entry below gives a single TCR beta chain sequence along with its context. The source of the sample is a study of blood T cell repertoires in COVID-19. Some clones are missing from TCRdb's copy, which holds only in-frame ones; the method was immunoSEQ multiplex PCR. The table includes 140,000 to 150,000 clones, over 65% detected once. Trimming cost V 0 bases and J 2 bases, with 14 bases left between them. CDR3 length equals 17 residues. Germline loops: CDR1 LGHDT, CDR2 YNNKEL (reference sequence). Sequenced input: PBMCs or T cells enriched from blood (not recorded which). This TCR came from a woman aged 45 to 65 who had recovered from COVID-19. V and J are TRBV3-1 (or the pseudogene TRBV3-2) and TRBJ1-5, with D possibly TRBD1 on 5 matching bases. The CDR3 DNA reads TGTGCCAGCAGCCAAGAAGACGCAGGGATGGGCAATCAGCCCCAGCATTTT. Translating it yields CASSQEDAGMGNQPQHF.